This TCR beta chain was profiled in a study of blood T cell repertoires in COVID-19. Clones were read by immunoSEQ multiplex PCR, and TCRdb kept only the in-frame ones, dropping some. The table lists about 170,000 clones, about 90% of them singletons. The CDR3 totals 16 residues. Germline V CDR1 and CDR2: SGHRS, YFSETQ. With 6 bases removed from V and 2 bases from J, the gap between germline ends came to 17 bases. Material: peripheral blood. This sequence joins TRBV5-1 and TRBJ1-4, with a tentative D call TRBD1 (6 bases). This clonotype originated in a woman aged 55-70 years with COVID-19, enrolled during active disease. CDR3: CASTSHRVGTNEKLFF. Here the CDR3 DNA reads TGCGCCAGCACATCCCACAGGGTCGGCACTAATGAAAAACTGTTTTTT.